These 14 T cell receptor beta chains were all obtained from the same sample, sequenced in a study of T-cell reconstitution after alpha-beta-depleted transplantation in children. As it was prepared, the TCRbeta library received unique molecular identifiers. From the PCR reads, TCRdb called clonotypes with MiXCR, one entry per CDR3 protein. The data hold roughly 500,000 distinct CDR3 sequences, with approximately 20% observed a single time. This material consisted of PBMCs from the stem cell graft donor, taken from the stem cell graft. The receptors were gathered from a human donor who donated a stem cell graft to a child with acute lymphoblastic leukemia.

V usage is TRBV10-3 and J usage is TRBJ1-5; D perhaps matches TRBD1 (5 bases). Trimming removed 1 base at V and 4 bases at J, with 11 bases between. This CDR3 has 15 residues. Germline lookup yields CDR1 ENHRY and CDR2 SYGVKD. In nucleotides, the CDR3 is TGTGCCATCAGTGAGTTCGGGGACGGAAATCAGCCCCAGCATTTT. Residues: CAISEFGDGNQPQHF.

The chain couples TRBV7-9 to TRBJ2-7; D is possibly TRBD2 (5 bases). V was trimmed by 4 bases and J by 6 bases, leaving 13 bases between them. Germline CDR1 reads SEHNR; CDR2 reads FQNEAQ (reference sequence). There are 13 residues in the CDR3. Here the CDR3 reads CASSSSPRGEQYF. CDR3 coding DNA: TGTGCCAGCAGCTCTAGCCCCCGGGGCGAGCAGTACTTC.

This clonotype was observed at least ten times. This chain connects TRBV10-3 to TRBJ2-7; no reliable D call. Trimming took 1 base from V and 0 from J, leaving 13 bases between them. Germline values: CDR1 ENHRY, CDR2 SYGVKD. CDR3 size: 16 residues. CDR3 protein: CAISEWTSRSSYEQYF. The CDR3 DNA reads TGTGCCATCAGTGAGTGGACGAGCCGGAGCTCCTACGAGCAGTACTTC.

The chain has TRBV7-8 and TRBJ1-1; D perhaps matches TRBD1 (5 bases). The CDR3 covers 15 residues. CDR1 is SGHVS, CDR2 FQNEAQ, per germline. The V and J ends lost 1 base and 4 bases respectively, with 13 bases between them. The CDR3 spells CASSLVRVGSTEAFF. CDR3 coding DNA: TGTGCCAGCAGCTTAGTCAGGGTGGGGAGCACTGAAGCTTTCTTT.

This clonotype was counted at least ten times. This chain connects TRBV18 to TRBJ2-7; maybe TRBD1 (5 bases). V shed 8 bases and J shed 2 bases, with 13 bases lying between them. The CDR3 has 13 amino acids. Looked up from germline, CDR1 is KGHSH and CDR2 is LQKENI. In DNA form, the CDR3 reads TGTGCCAGCAGTCCGCAGGGCACCTACGAGCAGTACTTC. It specifies CASSPQGTYEQYF.

This clonotype was found once. V usage is TRBV11-2 and J usage is TRBJ2-2; 10 bases line up with TRBD2. This CDR3 is 16 amino acids long. Unmatched junction bases numbered 8, after V lost 2 bases and J lost 8 bases. Germline V lookup: CDR1 SGHAT, CDR2 FQNNGV. The CDR3 DNA follows: TGTGCCAGCAGCTTAATTCCAGCGGGAGGGCTAGGGGAGCTGTTTTTT. Its translation is CASSLIPAGGLGELFF.

The chain joins TRBV12-3 or TRBV12-4 to TRBJ1-5; TRBD1 matches 7 bases. The V segment lost 5 bases and the J segment 1 base; nucleotides outside the gene matches: 5. The CDR3 runs to 15 residues. The CDR3: CASSQQGTSNQPQHF. The CDR3 nucleotides read TGTGCCAGCAGTCAACAGGGGACGAGCAATCAGCCCCAGCATTTT.

The chain couples TRBV7-9 to TRBJ2-5, with a possible D match to TRBD2 (5 bases). Germline-derived CDR1 and CDR2 are SEHNR and FQNEAQ (reference sequence). V was shortened by 5 bases and J by 2 bases, with 12 bases between the two germline ends. This CDR3 region has 14 residues. In DNA, the CDR3 is TGTGCCAGCAGCCCACCCGGGAAACAAGAGACCCAGTACTTC. Its translation: CASSPPGKQETQYF.

The CDR3 DNA reads as TGCGCCAGCAGCTTGTATGGATTCACAGATACGCAGTATTTT. Its translation: CASSLYGFTDTQYF. The rearrangement links TRBV5-1 to TRBJ2-3; D not resolved. V was shortened by 1 base and J by 2 bases, with 8 bases between the two germline ends. Germline values: CDR1 SGHRS, CDR2 YFSETQ. CDR3 size: 14 residues. The full variable domain, rest sourced from reference TRBV5-1 and TRBJ2-3, is KAGVTQTPRYLIKTRGQQVTLSCSPISGHRSVSWYQQTPGQGLQFLFEYFSETQRNKGNFPGRFSGRQFSNSRSEMNVSTLELGDSALYLCASSLYGFTDTQYFGPGTRLTVL.

The rearrangement links TRBV11-2 to TRBJ2-3; perhaps D is TRBD1 or TRBD2 (5 bases each). V lost 2 bases and J 4 bases, leaving 16 bases between the germline ends. Germline V gene sequence: CDR1 SGHAT, CDR2 FQNNGV. The CDR3 consists of 16 residues. CDR3 in DNA: TGTGCCAGCAGCTTACTAGAGGGGCTTGCAGCAGATACGCAGTATTTT. Translated: CASSLLEGLAADTQYF.

This clonotype was detected ten times or more. The V gene is TRBV28, the J gene TRBJ2-3; a possible D gene is TRBD2 (6 bases). The CDR3 consists of 16 residues. Germline V CDR1 and CDR2: MDHEN, SYDVKM. The V end was cut by 6 bases, the J end by 1 base, with 17 bases between. In DNA form, the CDR3 reads TGTGCCAGCAGAGGAGGGCGGCGCGTCGGCACAGATACGCAGTATTTT. Translated: CASRGGRRVGTDTQYF.

The chain is built from TRBV20-1 and TRBJ2-2; D is perhaps TRBD1 or TRBD2 (6 bases each). The germline gives CDR1 DFQATT, CDR2 SNEGSKA (reference sequence). This CDR3 has 15 amino acids. The CDR3 DNA sequence: TGCAGAGACCCCAGGGGTAGCGGGAACACCGGGGAGCTGTTTTTT. Translation: CRDPRGSGNTGELFF.

J is TRBJ2-1 and V is TRBV3-1, with TRBD2 identical over 10 bases. This CDR3 spans 15 amino acids. After removal of 0 bases from V and 10 bases from J, the junction contained 6 bases not matched to a gene. Germline-derived CDR1 and CDR2 are LGHDT and YNNKEL (reference sequence). In nucleotides, the CDR3 is TGTGCCAGCAGCCAAGATCTCGGACTAGCGGAAGAGCAGTTCTTC. Translating gives CASSQDLGLAEEQFF.

V gene TRBV7-3 combines with J gene TRBJ2-1; TRBD2 is a possible D gene (6 bases). Trimming cost V 5 bases and J 9 bases, with 11 bases left between them. The CDR3 is made up of 12 amino acids. Germline CDR1 is SGHTA and CDR2 is FQGTGA. The CDR3 nucleotides read TGTGCCAGCAGCGTACTAGCAGGTGAGCAGTTCTTC. Protein product: CASSVLAGEQFF.